Following are 31 T cell receptor beta chains from one sample sequenced in a study of cytomegalovirus exposure and HLA in healthy donors. Primers included in the PCR were 60 Vbeta and 13 Jbeta primers. TCRdb's copy holds only in-frame clones and misses some; the assay was immunoSEQ multiplex PCR. Its table lists approximately 47,000 clones. The specimen was PBMCs. The receptors shown here come from a male donor in good health and CMV-seronegative.

The CDR3 sequence is CASSPGQHKNTEAFF. CDR3 DNA sequence: TGTGCCAGCTCACCGGGACAGCACAAGAACACTGAAGCTTTCTTT. V usage is TRBV18 and J usage is TRBJ1-1, with 7 positions matching TRBD1. V shed 3 bases and J 1 base; nucleotides not matched to a gene: 5. The CDR3 totals 15 residues. In germline, CDR1 is KGHSH, CDR2 LQKENI.

This chain links TRBV9 with TRBJ1-5; no definite D call. V shed 0 bases and J shed 8 bases, with 15 bases lying between them. CDR1 is SGDLS and CDR2 is YYNGEE in the germline V gene. The CDR3 sequence is 15 residues long. The CDR3 protein is CASSVGRHNQEPQHF. For the CDR3, the DNA is TGTGCCAGCAGCGTAGGACGGCATAATCAGGAGCCCCAGCATTTT.

V usage is TRBV6-1 and J usage is TRBJ1-4; no firm D call. There are 14 residues in the CDR3. Deletions cut 4 bases from V and 0 bases from J, with 6 bases between. Germline V gives CDR1 MNHNS, CDR2 SASEGT. The CDR3 nucleotides are TGTGCCAGCAGTGTCTCCGCAACTAATGAAAAACTGTTTTTT. Translated: CASSVSATNEKLFF.

This sequence joins TRBV11-2 and TRBJ2-7; a possible D gene is TRBD1 (6 bases). The CDR3 is made up of 14 amino acids. V dropped 1 base and J dropped 5 bases, with 12 bases sitting between them. Germline V gene sequence: CDR1 SGHAT, CDR2 FQNNGV. CDR3 in amino acids: CASSLVWGQDEQYF. DNA for the CDR3: TGTGCCAGCAGCTTAGTCTGGGGGCAGGACGAGCAGTACTTC.

V usage is TRBV5-1 and J usage is TRBJ1-4; 8 bases match TRBD1. V dropped 4 bases and J dropped 8; count of bases not matched to a gene: 10. CDR1 SGHRS and CDR2 YFSETQ come from the germline V gene. The CDR3 spans 15 residues. The CDR3 here is CASSRTGGVLEKLFF. Here the CDR3 DNA reads TGCGCCAGCAGCCGCACAGGGGGGGTATTGGAAAAACTGTTTTTT.

The genes are TRBV29-1 and TRBJ2-5; 7 bases match TRBD1. The J call may be wrong; the DNA end is better matched by TRBJ2-7. Germline V gene data show CDR1 as SQVTM and CDR2 as ANQGSEA. The CDR3 contains 13 residues. In nucleotides, the CDR3 is TGCAGCGTGGGAGTGACAGGGTCCCACGAGCAGTACTTC. Protein: CSVGVTGSHEQYF.

This chain joins TRBV29-1 and TRBJ1-1; D remains unclear. The CDR3 loop spans 18 amino acids. V was trimmed by 5 bases and J by 0 bases, leaving 25 bases between them. CDR1 is SQVTM, CDR2 ANQGSEA, per germline. CDR3 sequence reads: CSVWTGEGLTPMNTEAFF. The CDR3 DNA reads as TGCAGCGTTTGGACCGGGGAAGGCTTAACCCCCATGAACACTGAAGCTTTCTTT.

CDR3 coding DNA: TGCGCCAGCAGCGCCCAGGGGGCTTGGCAAGAGACCCAGTACTTC. Amino acid sequence: CASSAQGAWQETQYF. This sequence joins TRBV5-1 and TRBJ2-5, with TRBD1 matching 8 bases. Germline V gene data show CDR1 as SGHRS and CDR2 as YFSETQ. Trimming took 4 bases from V and 2 from J; bases not matched to a gene: 7. This CDR3 has 15 amino acids.

Turning to this clone: Relative to the germline gene, one junction end is altered; a read error may explain this. This rearrangement joins TRBV5-1 to TRBJ2-7; TRBD1 agrees at 7 bases. The CDR3 extends over 14 amino acids. Germline V lookup: CDR1 SGHRS, CDR2 YFSETQ. The CDR3 spells CATSRDRLTYEQYF. CDR3 in DNA: TGCGCCACCAGCCGGGACAGACTTACCTACGAGCAGTACTTC. Combining the CDR3 with reference TRBV5-1 and TRBJ2-7 gives the whole variable domain KAGVTQTPRYLIKTRGQQVTLSCSPISGHRSVSWYQQTPGQGLQFLFEYFSETQRNKGNFPGRFSGRQFSNSRSEMNVSTLELGDSALYLCATSRDRLTYEQYFGPGTRLTVT.

The chain employs TRBV19 and TRBJ2-1; maybe TRBD1 (5 bases). Germline CDR1 LNHDA, CDR2 SQIVND (reference sequence). CDR3 length equals 17 residues. The germline V and J ends were trimmed by 3 bases and 3 bases, with 18 bases remaining between them. The CDR3 loop reads CASSMMGGRVGYNEQFF. In DNA form, the CDR3 reads TGTGCCAGTAGTATGATGGGCGGCAGGGTAGGCTACAATGAGCAGTTCTTC.

V gene TRBV6-1 combines with J gene TRBJ1-2, with TRBD1 identical over 7 bases. The V segment lost 7 bases and the J segment 7 bases; nucleotides outside the gene matches: 6. Per the germline V gene, CDR1 is MNHNS and CDR2 is SASEGT. The CDR3 contains 12 residues. As DNA, the CDR3 is TGTGCCAGCACCGGACAGGTTTTTGGCTACACCTTC. Translated: CASTGQVFGYTF.

The chain joins TRBV7-2 to TRBJ1-2; a weak D match, TRBD1 (5 bases). The CDR3 extends over 13 amino acids. The ends were cut back, 5 bases at V and 1 base at J, with 8 bases in the middle. In germline, CDR1 is SGHTA, CDR2 FQGNSA. CDR3 loop: CASSQGLNYGYTF. The CDR3 DNA is TGTGCCAGCAGCCAGGGACTTAACTATGGCTACACCTTC.

CDR3 bases: TGCGCCAGCAGCCAAGACGTGCAGGGGAACATGAACACTGAAGCTTTCTTT. It translates to CASSQDVQGNMNTEAFF. The chain joins TRBV4-1 to TRBJ1-1, with a tentative D call TRBD1 (6 bases). The germline gives CDR1 MGHRA, CDR2 YSYEKL. The CDR3 has 17 residues. Trimming removed 0 bases at V and 0 bases at J, with 14 bases between.

This chain joins TRBV5-1 and TRBJ2-5; tentatively, D is TRBD2 (6 bases). V shed 0 bases and J shed 5 bases, with 11 bases lying between them. The CDR3 is 14 residues long. Looked up from germline, CDR1 is SGHRS and CDR2 is YFSETQ. The CDR3 coding sequence is TGCGCCAGCAGCTTGGGCGGGGTCTTGGAGACCCAGTACTTC. Encoded protein: CASSLGGVLETQYF.

CDR3 residues: CASRKQGSNEKLFF. The DNA of the CDR3 is TGTGCCAGCAGAAAACAGGGTTCTAATGAAAAACTGTTTTTT. The rearrangement uses TRBV6-5 and TRBJ1-4; D may be TRBD1 (6 bases). This CDR3 is 14 amino acids long. The germline V and J ends were trimmed by 6 bases and 3 bases, with 11 bases remaining between them. Germline CDR1 and CDR2: MNHEY and SVGAGI.

The V and J genes are TRBV29-1 and TRBJ2-5; 9 bases map to TRBD2. Germline V gene sequence: CDR1 SQVTM, CDR2 ANQGSEA. Trimming cost V 5 bases and J 3 bases; bases outside gene matches: 4. The CDR3 is 13 amino acids. The CDR3 nucleotides read TGCAGCGTTTTGACTAGCGGTGAAGAGACCCAGTACTTC. This sequence encodes CSVLTSGEETQYF. Full variable domain (remainder filled in from reference TRBV29-1 and TRBJ2-5): SAVISQKPSRDICQRGTSLTIQCQVDSQVTMMFWYRQQPGQSLTLIATANQGSEATYESGFVIDKFPISRPNLTFSTLTVSNMSPEDSSIYLCSVLTSGEETQYFGPGTRLLVL.

The chain employs TRBV7-6 and TRBJ1-1; 7 bases match TRBD1. Germline CDR1 SGHVS, CDR2 FNYEAQ. The CDR3 has 14 amino acids. V shed 6 bases and J 5 bases; nucleotides not matched to a gene: 9. The CDR3 loop reads CASRSTGLGTEAFF. The CDR3 coding sequence is TGTGCCAGCAGATCGACAGGGCTTGGGACTGAAGCTTTCTTT.

This chain connects TRBV6-5 to TRBJ1-2; 9 nucleotides agree with TRBD1. The CDR3 length is 13 residues. Germline-derived CDR1 and CDR2 are MNHEY and SVGAGI. With V trimmed by 8 bases and J by 4 bases, 5 bases remained unmatched. The CDR3 sequence is CASSLTGGYGYTF. Written as DNA, the CDR3 is TGTGCCAGCTCCCTGACAGGGGGCTATGGCTACACCTTC.

CDR3 sequence (DNA): TGTGCCAGCAGCTTAGCCCCACAGGGCTACGAGCAGTACTTC. This encodes CASSLAPQGYEQYF. The chain combines TRBV7-6 with TRBJ2-7, with D maybe TRBD1 (6 bases). The CDR3 consists of 14 residues. Germline CDR1 reads SGHVS; CDR2 reads FNYEAQ. Deletions cut 0 bases from V and 3 bases from J, with 9 bases between.

The chain has TRBV4-3 and TRBJ2-7; 9 positions match TRBD1. CDR1 and CDR2 (germline): LGHNA, YSLEER. The CDR3 loop spans 16 amino acids. V dropped 0 bases and J dropped 3; count of bases not matched to a gene: 6. This CDR3 is CASSQDYRGLDYEQYF. CDR3 in DNA: TGCGCCAGCAGCCAAGATTACAGGGGGCTTGACTACGAGCAGTACTTC.

V gene TRBV7-9 combines with J gene TRBJ1-1, with D uncertain. The CDR3 contains 14 residues. Germline V lookup: CDR1 SEHNR, CDR2 FQNEAQ (reference sequence). Trimming left V 1 base short and J 0 bases short, with 6 bases between. The CDR3 coding sequence is TGTGCCAGCAGCTTAGTGGCGGTGAACACTGAAGCTTTCTTT. It specifies CASSLVAVNTEAFF.

The V gene is TRBV25-1, the J gene TRBJ1-4; possible D gene TRBD1, 5 bases. Germline V CDR1 and CDR2: MGHDK, SYGVNS. Trimming pared 4 bases from V and 2 bases from J, leaving 8 bases between. This CDR3 is 14 amino acids long. CDR3 sequence: CASSVDSTNEKLFF. CDR3 in DNA: TGTGCCAGCAGTGTCGACAGCACTAATGAAAAACTGTTTTTT.

This rearrangement joins TRBV18 to TRBJ2-1; maybe TRBD1 (6 bases). This CDR3 region has 16 residues. Germline V gene sequence: CDR1 KGHSH, CDR2 LQKENI. The V and J ends lost 4 bases and 0 bases respectively, with 13 bases between them. In DNA, the CDR3 is TGTGCCAGCTCACTACCCGGACAGATCTCCTACAATGAGCAGTTCTTC. Translation gives CASSLPGQISYNEQFF.

The V and J genes are TRBV9 and TRBJ2-7, with 10 bases lining up with TRBD2. V dropped 0 bases and J dropped 4; count of bases not matched to a gene: 4. The CDR3 covers 15 residues. Germline values: CDR1 SGDLS, CDR2 YYNGEE. CDR3 DNA sequence: TGTGCCAGCAGCGTAGGCCTAGCGGGGGATTACGAGCAGTACTTC. Residues: CASSVGLAGDYEQYF. Full variable domain (missing parts from reference TRBV9 and TRBJ2-7): DSGVTQTPKHLITATGQRVTLRCSPRSGDLSVYWYQQSLDQGLQFLIQYYNGEERAKGNILERFSAQQFPDLHSELNLSSLELGDSALYFCASSVGLAGDYEQYFGPGTRLTVT.

The chain has TRBV19 and TRBJ1-5; D unclear. CDR1 is LNHDA and CDR2 is SQIVND in the germline V gene (reference sequence). V was clipped by 1 base and J by 4 bases, with 8 bases between them. This CDR3 spans 14 amino acids. The CDR3 sequence: CASSIVTGNQPQHF. Here the CDR3 DNA reads TGTGCCAGTAGTATAGTTACGGGAAATCAGCCCCAGCATTTT. The full variable domain, with the rest looked up from reference TRBV19 and TRBJ1-5, is DGGITQSPKYLFRKEGQNVTLSCEQNLNHDAMYWYRQDPGQGLRLIYYSQIVNDFQKGDIAEGYSVSREKKESFPLTVTSAQKNPTAFYLCASSIVTGNQPQHFGDGTRLSIL.

V usage is TRBV5-5 and J usage is TRBJ1-5, with D possibly TRBD1 on 5 matching bases. This CDR3 spans 14 amino acids. V lost 0 bases to trimming and J lost 7 bases, with 11 bases between them. Looked up from germline, CDR1 is SGHKS and CDR2 is YYEKEE (reference sequence). The CDR3 loop reads CASSLVRDGQPQHF. DNA of the CDR3: TGTGCCAGCAGCTTGGTCAGGGATGGGCAGCCCCAGCATTTT.

V usage is TRBV5-1 and J usage is TRBJ1-1, with D perhaps matching TRBD1 (5 bases). Trimming pared 0 bases from V and 2 bases from J, leaving 11 bases between. The CDR3 is made up of 15 amino acids. Germline loops: CDR1 SGHRS, CDR2 YFSETQ. The DNA for the CDR3 is TGCGCCAGCAGCTTGGCCAGGGCAGACAACACTGAAGCTTTCTTT. Protein sequence: CASSLARADNTEAFF.

The chain links TRBV11-2 to TRBJ1-6; 8 bases line up with TRBD1. Germline V gives CDR1 SGHAT, CDR2 FQNNGV. This CDR3 contains 15 residues. Germline trimming cut 5 bases from V and 1 base from J; bases unmatched to any gene: 1. The DNA for the CDR3 is TGTGCCAGCAGCCGACAGGGGTCCTATAATTCACCCCTCCACTTT. Protein sequence: CASSRQGSYNSPLHF.

The chain employs TRBV7-6 and TRBJ2-2; 7 nucleotides align to TRBD2. V dropped 5 bases and J dropped 3; count of bases not matched to a gene: 6. This CDR3 has 15 residues. The germline gives CDR1 SGHVS, CDR2 FNYEAQ. Here the CDR3 DNA reads TGTGCCAGCAGCATAACACGGGGGGACACCGGGGAGCTGTTTTTT. As protein: CASSITRGDTGELFF.

The chain has TRBV7-6 and TRBJ1-1; D gene unclear. Germline lookup yields CDR1 SGHVS and CDR2 FNYEAQ. CDR3 length equals 12 residues. Between the trimmed V and J ends, which lost 5 bases and 2 bases, there was a span of 6 bases. CDR3: CASSAINTEAFF. CDR3 DNA sequence: TGTGCCAGCAGCGCTATTAACACTGAAGCTTTCTTT.

The chain combines TRBV4-1 with TRBJ1-5; D possibly corresponds to TRBD1 (6 bases). The V gene lost 4 bases and the J gene lost 0 bases, with 10 bases spanning the gap. Germline V CDR1 and CDR2: MGHRA, YSYEKL. The CDR3 loop spans 15 amino acids. For the CDR3, the DNA is TGCGCCAGCAGCCTGGACAGATATAGCAATCAGCCCCAGCATTTT. Its protein product is CASSLDRYSNQPQHF.